Below are 24 T cell receptor beta chains sequenced from a single sample in a study of T cell responses to AZD1222 COVID-19 vaccine. Sequenced by immunoSEQ multiplex PCR; TCRdb stores in-frame clones only, minus some. The repertoire holds 98,000 or so clones, with about 89% as singletons. The sequenced sample was peripheral blood, obtained on day 0 of AZD1222 vaccination. These receptors came from an adult in good health.

CDR3 in DNA: TGTGCCAGCAGCTTTCATACAGATACGCAGTATTTT. It codes for CASSFHTDTQYF. The V and J genes are TRBV7-8 and TRBJ2-3; no firm D call. This CDR3 has 12 residues. V lost 3 bases and J 3 bases, leaving 4 bases between the germline ends. Germline CDR1 SGHVS, CDR2 FQNEAQ.

The J gene is TRBJ1-2, the V gene TRBV14; the D is unclear. V was trimmed by 3 bases and J by 0 bases, leaving 5 bases between them. CDR1 is SGHDN, CDR2 FVKESK, per germline. This CDR3 spans 13 amino acids. The CDR3 DNA sequence: TGTGCCAGCAGCCACAGTTCTAACTATGGCTACACCTTC. It encodes CASSHSSNYGYTF.

The V and J genes are TRBV7-9 and TRBJ1-3; TRBD1 matches at 7 bases. The trim removed 4 bases at V and 4 bases at J, leaving 7 bases unmatched. Germline assignment: CDR1 SEHNR and CDR2 FQNEAQ (reference sequence). The CDR3 spans 15 residues. CDR3 in DNA: TGTGCCAGCAGCTCCTATAAGGGGGCCGGAAACACCATATATTTT. Amino acids: CASSSYKGAGNTIYF.

The V call is TRBV7-8, the J call TRBJ2-7; TRBD1 is a possible D gene (6 bases). The V gene's germline CDR1 is SGHVS and CDR2 FQNEAQ. With 6 bases removed from V and 1 base from J, the gap between germline ends came to 10 bases. The CDR3 sequence is 13 residues long. The CDR3 spells CASRHRASYEQYF. The CDR3 DNA follows: TGTGCCAGCAGGCACAGGGCTTCCTACGAGCAGTACTTC.

The chain employs TRBV5-1 and TRBJ1-4; D is unresolved. This CDR3 is built from 15 residues. The ends were cut back, 1 base at V and 0 bases at J, with 7 bases in the middle. Germline loops: CDR1 SGHRS, CDR2 YFSETQ. In DNA form, the CDR3 reads TGCGCCAGCAGCTTGCCCTCTGCAACTAATGAAAAACTGTTTTTT. Translated: CASSLPSATNEKLFF.

The chain is built from TRBV5-4 and TRBJ2-3; 8 bases are shared with TRBD2. V dropped 4 bases and J dropped 1; count of bases not matched to a gene: 5. There are 15 residues in the CDR3. Germline V gives CDR1 SGHNT, CDR2 YYREEE (reference sequence). CDR3 sequence (DNA): TGTGCCAGCAGCCCCTCGGGGGGGGGCACAGATACGCAGTATTTT. It encodes CASSPSGGGTDTQYF.

The V call is TRBV27, the J call TRBJ1-1; 7 nucleotides agree with TRBD1. The V gene end was trimmed by 3 bases and the J gene end by 4 bases; junction bases not matched to a gene: 5. The CDR3 totals 14 residues. In germline, CDR1 is MNHEY, CDR2 SMNVEV (reference sequence). The CDR3 here is CASSFYHRGTEAFF. The CDR3 region has the DNA TGTGCCAGCAGTTTTTATCACAGGGGCACTGAAGCTTTCTTT.

CDR3 loop: CASRFDRSRNTEAFF. The CDR3 DNA is TGCGCCAGCAGATTCGACAGGAGCAGGAACACTGAAGCTTTCTTT. The rearrangement joins TRBV5-1 to TRBJ1-1; a possible D gene is TRBD1 (6 bases). Germline V CDR1 and CDR2: SGHRS, YFSETQ. Trimming removed 5 bases at V and 1 base at J, with 15 bases between. This CDR3 comprises 15 residues.

The gene calls are TRBV24-1 and TRBJ1-2; D remains ambiguous. Deletions cut 8 bases from V and 7 bases from J, with 13 bases between. This CDR3 is built from 12 residues. In germline, CDR1 is KGHDR, CDR2 SFDVKD. The CDR3 is CATTPRLSGYTF. CDR3 nucleotide sequence: TGTGCCACCACCCCCCGATTGTCTGGCTACACCTTC.

The chain is built from TRBV12-3 or TRBV12-4 and TRBJ1-1, with TRBD1 as a possible D gene (5 bases). CDR3 length: 12 residues. V dropped 6 bases and J dropped 10 bases, with 15 bases sitting between them. The CDR3 sequence is CASSPQGPGAFF. Here the CDR3 DNA reads TGTGCCAGCAGCCCCCAGGGACCTGGAGCTTTCTTT.

This chain joins TRBV13 and TRBJ1-1; D unclear. This CDR3 has 13 amino acids. Trimming pared 5 bases from V and 0 bases from J, leaving 7 bases between. CDR1 and CDR2 from the germline V gene are PRHDT and FYEKMQ (reference sequence). The CDR3 sequence: CASSRGVNTEAFF. The CDR3 DNA reads TGTGCCAGCAGCCGCGGCGTGAACACTGAAGCTTTCTTT.

This clone was recorded once. This chain joins TRBV6-2 or TRBV6-3 and TRBJ2-1, with D possibly matching TRBD2 (5 bases). Germline V gene data show CDR1 as MNHEY and CDR2 as SVGEGT. This CDR3 has 13 amino acids. Trimming pared 4 bases from V and 7 bases from J, leaving 11 bases between. In DNA, the CDR3 is TGTGCCAGCAGTTTCCGCCCGGGGAATGAGCAGTTCTTC. This encodes CASSFRPGNEQFF.

The chain is built from TRBV3-1 (or the pseudogene TRBV3-2) and TRBJ2-3; D not resolved. This CDR3 is built from 16 residues. CDR1 LGHDT and CDR2 YNNKEL come from the germline V gene (reference sequence). V lost 1 base and J 3 bases, leaving 14 bases between the germline ends. The CDR3 loop is CASSQVGLGLTDTQYF. CDR3 bases: TGTGCCAGCAGCCAAGTAGGGTTAGGATTGACAGATACGCAGTATTTT.

This clone was observed once. The chain is built from TRBV27 and TRBJ1-1, with a tentative D call TRBD1 (6 bases). Trimming removed 5 bases from V and 5 bases from J, with 12 bases in between. There are 13 residues in the CDR3. CDR1 and CDR2 from the germline V gene are MNHEY and SMNVEV (reference sequence). The CDR3 sequence is CASSPQGNTEAFF. The CDR3 DNA sequence: TGTGCCAGCAGTCCACAGGGAAATACTGAAGCTTTCTTT.

This clone has just a few counts. V and J are TRBV6-5 and TRBJ1-2; 7 bases align to TRBD1. Looked up from germline, CDR1 is MNHEY and CDR2 is SVGAGI. With 6 bases clipped from V and 6 bases from J, the junction kept 13 bases outside the gene matches. The CDR3 totals 15 residues. The CDR3 protein is CASSINEQGVNGYTF. For the CDR3, the DNA is TGTGCCAGCAGCATAAACGAGCAGGGGGTAAATGGCTACACCTTC.

This chain links TRBV7-8 with TRBJ1-6; D gene uncertain. Trimming shortened V by 5 bases and J by 10 bases, and 9 bases separated the two germline ends. CDR1 is SGHVS, CDR2 FQNEAQ, per germline. This CDR3 contains 12 residues. The CDR3 sequence: CASSPTRSPLHF. CDR3 coding DNA: TGTGCCAGCAGCCCGACAAGATCACCCCTCCACTTT.

The rearrangement links TRBV27 to TRBJ1-2; D is possibly TRBD1 (6 bases). CDR1 and CDR2 (germline): MNHEY, SMNVEV (reference sequence). The CDR3 totals 14 residues. Deletions cut 1 base from V and 3 bases from J, with 9 bases between. This chain's CDR3 is CASSLWEGDYGYTF. As DNA, the CDR3 is TGTGCCAGCAGTTTATGGGAGGGGGACTATGGCTACACCTTC.

In regard to this clone: One junction end disagrees with the germline gene, perhaps due to a read error. The gene calls are TRBV12-3 or TRBV12-4 and TRBJ2-7; D is perhaps TRBD1 or TRBD2 (6 bases each). The CDR3 consists of 13 residues. DNA for the CDR3: TGTGCCAGCAATTTAGGGGGGTCCTACGAGCAGTACTTC. This encodes CASNLGGSYEQYF.

The gene calls are TRBV6-5 and TRBJ2-7; possible D gene TRBD2, 7 bases. Trimming pared 6 bases from V and 3 bases from J, leaving 18 bases between. Germline loops: CDR1 MNHEY, CDR2 SVGAGI. There are 15 residues in the CDR3. In DNA form, the CDR3 reads TGTGCCAGCAGAATTGGGGGGGGCGCAAACTACGAGCAGTACTTC. It specifies CASRIGGGANYEQYF.

The rearrangement joins TRBV4-1 to TRBJ1-1; no clear D. The germline V and J ends were trimmed by 4 bases and 7 bases, with 13 bases remaining between them. The germline V gene encodes CDR1 MGHRA and CDR2 YSYEKL. This CDR3 region has 13 residues. CDR3 in amino acids: CASSPRSLGEAFF. The CDR3 bases are TGCGCCAGCAGCCCCCGGAGCCTAGGTGAAGCTTTCTTT.

This rearrangement joins TRBV4-1 to TRBJ2-7; TRBD1 agrees at 7 bases. After removal of 5 bases from V and 5 bases from J, the junction contained 6 bases not matched to a gene. The CDR3 consists of 13 residues. In germline, CDR1 is MGHRA, CDR2 YSYEKL. In DNA form, the CDR3 reads TGCGCCAGCAGCGCCCGGGACAGTCACGAGCAGTACTTC. This sequence encodes CASSARDSHEQYF.

The chain employs TRBV27 and TRBJ2-7; 7 positions agree with TRBD2. The germline V gene encodes CDR1 MNHEY and CDR2 SMNVEV (reference sequence). Losses at the gene ends were 6 bases for V and 6 bases for J; bases not matched to a gene: 5. The CDR3 contains 12 residues. CDR3 in DNA: TGTGCCAGCAGCTTGGGGGGGTTCGAGCAGTACTTC. Translation gives CASSLGGFEQYF.

The chain uses TRBV2 and TRBJ2-7; D remains unclear. The CDR3 sequence is 10 residues long. V lost 6 bases and J 4 bases, leaving 4 bases between the germline ends. Per the germline V gene, CDR1 is SNHLY and CDR2 is FYNNEI. CDR3 protein: CASSLYEQYF. Written as DNA, the CDR3 is TGTGCCAGCAGCCTTTACGAGCAGTACTTC.

V usage is TRBV5-1 and J usage is TRBJ2-5, with 9 bases that match TRBD1. Trimming cost V 7 bases and J 4 bases; bases outside gene matches: 8. The CDR3 consists of 14 residues. Germline-derived CDR1 and CDR2 are SGHRS and YFSETQ. CDR3 protein: CASQTGTGIETQYF. The CDR3 DNA sequence: TGCGCCAGCCAAACCGGGACAGGGATAGAGACCCAGTACTTC.